This T cell receptor (beta chain) stems from a study of Ad26.COV2.S vaccination and SARS-CoV-2 variants. Study background: COV1001, an Ad26.COV2.S trial, supplied this vaccine-arm donor. Ad26.COV2.S given intramuscularly, once or twice 56 days apart.

Clones were sequenced by immunoSEQ multiplex PCR, and TCRdb holds only the in-frame ones, with some missing. The sample includes 300,000 to 350,000 clones, under 90% of them seen just once. The CDR3 is made up of 16 amino acids. Trimming removed 2 bases from V and 8 bases from J, with 18 bases in between. Germline CDR1 and CDR2: MGHRA and YSYEKL. Documented treatment: some 20 received Ad26.COV2.S at low or high dose, single or two shots; 5 received placebo; per-sample allocation not given. Sampling happened 63 days after the first vaccine or placebo injection. An adult aged 18-55 years in Boston served as the donor.

The receptor comes from a person aged 18-60 years who received the Ad26.COV2.S COVID-19 vaccine or a placebo. Sequences were derived from peripheral blood, sampled in a trial of Ad26.COV2.S vaccine versus placebo. V gene TRBV4-1 combines with J gene TRBJ1-4, with TRBD1 as a possible D gene (6 bases). This chain's CDR3 is CASSQPRRGAREKLFF. CDR3 DNA sequence: TGCGCCAGCAGCCAACCCCGTCGGGGGGCGAGAGAAAAACTGTTTTTT.